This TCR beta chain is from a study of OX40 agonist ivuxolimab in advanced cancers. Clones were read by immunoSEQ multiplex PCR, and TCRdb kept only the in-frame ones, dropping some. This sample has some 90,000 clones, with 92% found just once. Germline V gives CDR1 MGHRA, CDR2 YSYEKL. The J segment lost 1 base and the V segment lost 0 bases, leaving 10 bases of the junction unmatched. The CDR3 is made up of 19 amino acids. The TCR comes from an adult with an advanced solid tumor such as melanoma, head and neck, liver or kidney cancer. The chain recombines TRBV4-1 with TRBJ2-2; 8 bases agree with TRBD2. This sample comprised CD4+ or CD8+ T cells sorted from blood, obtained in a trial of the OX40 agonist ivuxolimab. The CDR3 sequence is CASSQDQGAGVGNTGELFF. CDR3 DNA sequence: TGCGCCAGCAGCCAAGATCAAGGAGCGGGAGTCGGGAACACCGGGGAGCTGTTTTTT.